A single T cell receptor (beta chain) is shown here with its context. The PCR employed 60 Vbeta primers together with 13 Jbeta primers. Profiled with immunoSEQ multiplex PCR; TCRdb holds only in-frame clones, not every one. The table has tens of thousands of clones, 80% to 90% seen once. The record originates from a study of cytomegalovirus exposure and HLA in healthy donors. Trimming took off 2 bases at V and 5 bases at J, with 6 bases between the two ends. Germline-derived CDR1 and CDR2 are MNHEY and SMNVEV (reference sequence). This CDR3 comprises 12 residues. The V gene is TRBV27, the J gene TRBJ2-5; no clear D gene. This clonotype was obtained from a woman in her late teens or twenties in good health and CMV-seropositive. Sequenced input: PBMCs. The CDR3 bases are TGTGCCAGCAGTTTAAATTCGGAGACCCAGTACTTC. It encodes CASSLNSETQYF.